This record concerns one T cell receptor beta chain sequence. Its specificity is unknown. The source of the sample is a study of cytomegalovirus exposure and HLA in healthy donors. The CDR3 spans 14 residues. Trimming removed 5 bases from V and 2 bases from J, with 12 bases in between. Germline-derived CDR1 and CDR2 are SGHVS and FNYEAQ. Amplification used 60 Vbeta primers and 13 Jbeta primers. The repertoire was sequenced with immunoSEQ multiplex PCR; TCRdb's copy has only in-frame clones and lacks some. The sample shows 210,000 or so clones, about 80% of them seen only once. Study-level points and caveats: A prior analysis recorded that most TCR beta V segments were productive about 87% or about 30% of the time.

This TCR was recovered from a woman aged 40 to 50 in good health and CMV-seronegative. The chain couples TRBV7-6 to TRBJ2-5; TRBD2 is a possible D gene (7 bases). The sample consisted of PBMCs. The CDR3 bases are TGTGCCAGCAGCCCCCGGGGGGCGCAAGAGACCCAGTACTTC. Its translation is CASSPRGAQETQYF.